The entry below describes one TCR beta chain. With 60 Vbeta and 13 Jbeta primers, the PCR was carried out. Assay used: immunoSEQ multiplex PCR; TCRdb lists only in-frame clones, some missing. The sample lists about 130,000 clones, around three quarters occurring once. V shed 4 bases and J 8 bases; nucleotides not matched to a gene: 11. Germline-derived CDR1 and CDR2 are SGHDT and YYEEEE. The CDR3 is 16 amino acids. The data were taken from a study of cytomegalovirus exposure and HLA in healthy donors. Sequencing was carried out using PBMCs. This chain uses TRBV5-6 with TRBJ2-1; 11 bases map to TRBD2. The TCR originated in a man in his forties or fifties in good health and CMV-seronegative. CDR3 region: CASSTTRLAGSHEQFF. Here the CDR3 DNA reads TGTGCCAGCAGCACCACTCGACTAGCGGGGTCCCATGAGCAGTTCTTC.